This entry lists 4 T cell receptor beta chains sequenced from one sample in a study of OX40 agonist ivuxolimab in advanced cancers. Generated by immunoSEQ multiplex PCR, the TCRdb table keeps only in-frame clones and is missing some. The repertoire holds roughly 97,000 clones, with around 90% as singletons. The sample in question was CD4+ or CD8+ T cells sorted from blood, obtained in a trial of the OX40 agonist ivuxolimab. The receptors were gathered from an adult with an advanced solid tumor such as melanoma, head and neck, liver or kidney cancer.

This clone was recorded only once. The chain carries TRBV28 and TRBJ2-4; D assignment may be TRBD1 or TRBD2 (5 bases each). This CDR3 has 15 amino acids. The V gene's germline CDR1 is MDHEN and CDR2 SYDVKM. V was shortened by 4 bases and J by 6 bases, with 16 bases between the two germline ends. Written as DNA, the CDR3 is TGTGCCAGCAGTTCCCCGGGGCGGACCGGAAACATTCAGTACTTC. Its protein product is CASSSPGRTGNIQYF.

The CDR3 DNA is TGTGCCTGGAGTGCCGCGGAAGGCCAGGGTGAGCAGTTCTTC. This gives the protein CAWSAAEGQGEQFF. This rearrangement joins TRBV30 to TRBJ2-1; TRBD1 might be the D (5 bases). CDR3 length: 14 residues. Per germline, CDR1 GTSNPN and CDR2 SVGIG (reference sequence). The V end lost 1 base, the J end lost 9 bases, and 16 bases lay between the germline ends.

The chain carries TRBV7-2 and TRBJ2-6; D remains unclear. Between the trimmed V and J ends, which lost 1 base and 1 base, there was a span of 8 bases. The CDR3 consists of 16 residues. In germline, CDR1 is SGHTA, CDR2 FQGNSA. The CDR3 nucleotides are TGTGCCAGCAGCTTAGGGCCAGAGTCTGGGGCCAACGTCCTGACTTTC. Translation: CASSLGPESGANVLTF.

J is TRBJ1-1 and V is TRBV10-3; TRBD1 agrees at 7 bases. V lost 2 bases, J lost 7 bases, and 10 bases stayed unmatched. The length of the CDR3 is 15 residues. CDR1 is ENHRY and CDR2 is SYGVKD in the germline V gene. CDR3 DNA: TGTGCCATCAGTGAGCATATGACAGGGTTGGATGAAGCTTTCTTT. Protein sequence: CAISEHMTGLDEAFF.